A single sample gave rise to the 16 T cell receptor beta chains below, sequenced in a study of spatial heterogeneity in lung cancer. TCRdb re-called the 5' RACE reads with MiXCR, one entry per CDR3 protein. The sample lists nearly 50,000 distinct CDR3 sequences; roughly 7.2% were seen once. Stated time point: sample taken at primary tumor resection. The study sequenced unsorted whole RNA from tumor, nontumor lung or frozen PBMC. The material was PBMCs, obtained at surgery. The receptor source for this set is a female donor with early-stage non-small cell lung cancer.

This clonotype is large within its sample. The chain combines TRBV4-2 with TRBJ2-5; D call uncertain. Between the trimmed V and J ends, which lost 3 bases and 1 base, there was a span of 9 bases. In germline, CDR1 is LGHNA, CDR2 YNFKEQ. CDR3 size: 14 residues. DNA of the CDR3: TGTGCCAGCAGCCACAGATCTTTCCAAGAGACCCAGTACTTC. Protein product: CASSHRSFQETQYF.

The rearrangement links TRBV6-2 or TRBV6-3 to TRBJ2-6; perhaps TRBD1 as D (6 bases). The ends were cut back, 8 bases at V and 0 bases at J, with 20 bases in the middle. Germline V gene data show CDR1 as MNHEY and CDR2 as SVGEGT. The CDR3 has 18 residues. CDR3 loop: CASRTTRTANSGANVLTF. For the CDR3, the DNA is TGTGCCAGCCGAACAACCAGGACAGCTAACTCTGGGGCCAACGTCCTGACTTTC.

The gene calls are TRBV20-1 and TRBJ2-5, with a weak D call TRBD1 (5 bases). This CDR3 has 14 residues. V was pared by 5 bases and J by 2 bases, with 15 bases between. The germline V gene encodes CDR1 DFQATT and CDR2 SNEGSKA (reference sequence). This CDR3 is CSALPDINQETQYF. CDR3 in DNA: TGCAGTGCTCTACCGGACATAAATCAAGAGACCCAGTACTTC.

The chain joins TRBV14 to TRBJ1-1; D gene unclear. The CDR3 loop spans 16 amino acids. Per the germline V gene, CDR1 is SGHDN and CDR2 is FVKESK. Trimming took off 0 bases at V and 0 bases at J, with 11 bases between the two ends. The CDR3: CASSQDIGVMNTEAFF. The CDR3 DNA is TGTGCCAGCAGCCAAGATATTGGGGTTATGAACACTGAAGCTTTCTTT.

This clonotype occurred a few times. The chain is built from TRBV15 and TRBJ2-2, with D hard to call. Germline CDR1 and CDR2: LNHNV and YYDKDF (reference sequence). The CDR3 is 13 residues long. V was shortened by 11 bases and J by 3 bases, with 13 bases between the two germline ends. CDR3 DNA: TGTGCCGCACGGACGGAATACACCGGGGAGCTGTTTTTT. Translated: CAARTEYTGELFF. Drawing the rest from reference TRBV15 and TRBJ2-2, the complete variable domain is DAMVIQNPRYQVTQFGKPVTLSCSQTLNHNVMYWYQQKSSQAPKLLFHYYDKDFNNEADTPDNFQSRRPNTSFCFLDIRSPGLGDTAMYLCAARTEYTGELFFGEGSRLTVL.

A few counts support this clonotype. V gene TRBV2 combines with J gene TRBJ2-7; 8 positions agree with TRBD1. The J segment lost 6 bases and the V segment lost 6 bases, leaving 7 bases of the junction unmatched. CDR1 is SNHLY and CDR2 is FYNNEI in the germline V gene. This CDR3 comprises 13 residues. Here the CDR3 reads CASSRTGRLEQYF. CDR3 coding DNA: TGTGCCAGCAGCCGGACAGGGAGGCTCGAGCAGTACTTC.

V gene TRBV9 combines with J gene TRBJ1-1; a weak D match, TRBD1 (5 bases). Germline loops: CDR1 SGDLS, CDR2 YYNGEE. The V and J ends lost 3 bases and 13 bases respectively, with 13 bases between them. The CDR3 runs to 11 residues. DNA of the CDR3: TGTGCCAGCAGCGAGCCCGGAGGGGTTTTCTTT. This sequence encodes CASSEPGGVFF.

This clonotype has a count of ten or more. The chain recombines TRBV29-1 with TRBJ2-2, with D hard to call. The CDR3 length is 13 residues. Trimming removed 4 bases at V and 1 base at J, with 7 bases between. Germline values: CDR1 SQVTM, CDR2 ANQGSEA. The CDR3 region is CSVGAGNTGELFF. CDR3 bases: TGCAGCGTTGGGGCAGGGAACACCGGGGAGCTGTTTTTT.

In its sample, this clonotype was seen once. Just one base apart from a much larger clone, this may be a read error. This chain's CDR3 is CDQVRDGSYEQYF. CDR3 nucleotide sequence: TGTGACCAGGTGCGAGACGGCTCCTACGAGCAGTACTTC. The rearrangement links TRBV30 to TRBJ2-7; no definite D call. The CDR3 is 13 amino acids. The germline CDR1 and CDR2 sequences are GTSNPN and SVGIG (reference sequence).

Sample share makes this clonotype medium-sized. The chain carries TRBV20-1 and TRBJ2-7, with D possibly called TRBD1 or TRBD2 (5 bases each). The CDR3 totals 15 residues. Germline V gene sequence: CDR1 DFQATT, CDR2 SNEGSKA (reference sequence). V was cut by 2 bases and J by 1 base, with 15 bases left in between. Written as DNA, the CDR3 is TGCAGTGCTAGATCGAGGGGCAGGCTATCCTACGAGCAGTACTTC. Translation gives CSARSRGRLSYEQYF.

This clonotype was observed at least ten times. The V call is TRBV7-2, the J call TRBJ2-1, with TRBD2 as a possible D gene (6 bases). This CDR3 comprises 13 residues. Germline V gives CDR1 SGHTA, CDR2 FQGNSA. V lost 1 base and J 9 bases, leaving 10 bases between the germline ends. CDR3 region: CASSLGQGGEQFF. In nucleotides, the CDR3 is TGTGCCAGCAGCTTAGGGCAGGGAGGTGAGCAGTTCTTC.

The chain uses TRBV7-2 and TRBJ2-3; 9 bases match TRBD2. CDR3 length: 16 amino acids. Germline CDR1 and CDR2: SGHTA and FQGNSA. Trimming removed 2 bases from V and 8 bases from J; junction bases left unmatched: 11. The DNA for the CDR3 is TGTGCCAGCAGCTTACGGGCTAGCGGGGCCGGGGGTACGCAGTATTTT. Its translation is CASSLRASGAGGTQYF.

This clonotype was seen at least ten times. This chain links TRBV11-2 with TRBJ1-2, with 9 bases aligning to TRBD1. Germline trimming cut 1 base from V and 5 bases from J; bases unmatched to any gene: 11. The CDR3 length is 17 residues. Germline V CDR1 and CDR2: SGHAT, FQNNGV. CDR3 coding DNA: TGTGCCAGCAGCTTAGCCCCACGGATACAGGGGGCTTATGGCTACACCTTC. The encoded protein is CASSLAPRIQGAYGYTF.

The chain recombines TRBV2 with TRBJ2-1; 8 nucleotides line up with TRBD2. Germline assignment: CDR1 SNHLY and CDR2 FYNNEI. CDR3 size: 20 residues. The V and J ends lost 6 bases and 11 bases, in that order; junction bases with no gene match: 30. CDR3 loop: CASRRTRAGGGFTTASKQFF. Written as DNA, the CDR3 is TGTGCCAGCAGGAGAACCAGGGCGGGCGGGGGGTTTACTACCGCCTCCAAGCAGTTCTTC.

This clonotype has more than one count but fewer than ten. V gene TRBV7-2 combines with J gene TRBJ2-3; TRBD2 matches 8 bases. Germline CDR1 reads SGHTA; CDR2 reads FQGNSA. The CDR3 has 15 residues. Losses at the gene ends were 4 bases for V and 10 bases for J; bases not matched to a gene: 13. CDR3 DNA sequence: TGTGCCAGCAGCTCAGCGGGGGTCCGGGCCTGGGCGCAGTATTTT. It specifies CASSSAGVRAWAQYF.

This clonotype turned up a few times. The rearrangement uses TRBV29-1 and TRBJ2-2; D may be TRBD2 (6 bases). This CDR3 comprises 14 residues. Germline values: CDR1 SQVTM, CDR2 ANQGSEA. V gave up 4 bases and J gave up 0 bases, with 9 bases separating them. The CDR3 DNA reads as TGCAGCGTTGGGCGGGATCCGAACACCGGGGAGCTGTTTTTT. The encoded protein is CSVGRDPNTGELFF.